The present entry profiles one T cell receptor (beta chain) with its context. TCRdb keeps only in-frame clones here, not all; method: immunoSEQ multiplex PCR. The sample consists of 20,000 to 30,000 clones, over 55% of them appearing once. The ends were cut back, 0 bases at V and 4 bases at J, with 16 bases in the middle. CDR1 and CDR2 (germline): SGDLS, YYNGEE. The CDR3 extends over 17 amino acids. The sample comes from a study of T cell clones after liver transplantation. Study background: Post-transplant blood was tracked for graft-donor-reactive T cell clones identified in a pre-transplant mixed lymphocyte reaction.

The TCR originated in a human donor who received a liver transplant. The sample here was CD4+ T cells from blood, taken before liver transplant. V and J are TRBV9 and TRBJ2-2; TRBD2 might be the D (7 bases). CDR3 loop: CASSVAPGGAGTGELFF. Written as DNA, the CDR3 is TGTGCCAGCAGCGTAGCCCCGGGGGGCGCGGGCACCGGGGAGCTGTTTTTT.